This TCR beta chain comes out of a study of CD8 T cells in ankylosing spondylitis. Points from the study as a whole: Ankylosing spondylitis blood appeared to carry a characteristic TCR beta motif of fewer than 10 highly homologous variants. Disease-linked clones displayed a CD8+ phenotype and appeared relatively rarely in peripheral blood.

This clonotype appeared a few times. Its specificity is unknown. Mismatch with germline at one junction end may stem from a read error. Library preparation for TCR beta used quantitative 5'-RACE with molecular barcodes. TCRdb passed the 5' RACE reads through MiXCR, listing each CDR3 protein once. The data show fewer than 750,000 distinct CDR3 sequences, roughly 20% seen once. The clonotype was recovered from a male donor with ankylosing spondylitis. Sequenced input: blood, either unsorted or a sorted T cell fraction (not recorded which).

CDR3 sequence (DNA): TGTGCCAGTAGTGGACAGTATTTCTACGAGCAGTACTTC. Translated: CASSGQYFYEQYF. The chain is built from TRBV25-1 and TRBJ2-7, with a tentative D call TRBD1 (6 bases). The CDR3 spans 13 residues. In germline, CDR1 is MGHDK, CDR2 SYGVNS.